The next 23 T cell receptor beta chains were all read from a single sample in a study of response to subunit inactivated influenza vaccine. TCRdb reanalysed the RT-PCR reads using MiXCR and keeps one entry per CDR3 protein. Among fewer than 650,000 distinct CDR3 sequences, under 15% were seen once, and the ten largest hold roughly 14%. Sequenced here: PBMCs from blood, sampled 35 to 45 days after vaccination. These receptor sequences come from a man aged 45-60 years who received an inactivated influenza vaccine.

This clonotype showed up many times. V gene TRBV5-1 combines with J gene TRBJ2-7, with 9 bases aligning to TRBD1. The V gene end was trimmed by 5 bases and the J gene end by 4 bases; junction bases not matched to a gene: 7. Germline V gene sequence: CDR1 SGHRS, CDR2 YFSETQ. The CDR3 runs to 14 residues. The CDR3 bases are TGCGCCAGCAGTCCAGCGGACAGGGGATACGAGCAGTACTTC. Translation gives CASSPADRGYEQYF.

This clonotype was detected only a few times. The chain couples TRBV28 to TRBJ2-2; no clear D. The CDR3 has 15 residues. Germline V lookup: CDR1 MDHEN, CDR2 SYDVKM. V was trimmed by 6 bases and J by 0 bases, leaving 11 bases between them. The CDR3 coding sequence is TGTGCCAGCAGAGAAGACGGAACGAACACCGGGGAGCTGTTTTTT. This encodes CASREDGTNTGELFF.

This clonotype has more than one count but fewer than ten. The chain combines TRBV10-3 with TRBJ2-2, with TRBD1 identical over 10 bases. Germline V gene lookup returns CDR1 ENHRY and CDR2 SYGVKD. V was clipped by 11 bases and J by 0 bases; unmatched bases: 6. This CDR3 is built from 15 residues. CDR3 sequence reads: CAAKGQGANTGELFF. CDR3 DNA: TGTGCCGCCAAAGGACAGGGGGCGAACACCGGGGAGCTGTTTTTT.

The rearrangement joins TRBV2 to TRBJ2-5; the match to TRBD1 covers 8 bases. V was pared by 4 bases and J by 5 bases, with 9 bases of the junction left unmatched. Germline-derived CDR1 and CDR2 are SNHLY and FYNNEI. The CDR3 totals 15 residues. The DNA for the CDR3 is TGTGCCAGCAGTGGCCAGTCAGGGGGCTGGGAGACCCAGTACTTC. It encodes CASSGQSGGWETQYF.

There are a few counts of this clonotype. The chain joins TRBV6-5 to TRBJ2-7; D uncertain. Germline V gene sequence: CDR1 MNHEY, CDR2 SVGAGI. V shed 0 bases and J shed 2 bases, with 11 bases lying between them. The CDR3 is 15 residues long. The CDR3: CASSYSAGSAYEQYF. The CDR3 DNA sequence: TGTGCCAGCAGTTACTCAGCAGGTTCAGCCTACGAGCAGTACTTC.

This clonotype was seen a handful of times. The junction departs from germline at one end; a sequencing error may be responsible. The chain has TRBV29-1 and TRBJ2-1; TRBD1 matches at 10 bases. This CDR3 region has 15 residues. Germline-derived CDR1 and CDR2 are SQVTM and ANQGSEA. This CDR3 reads CSVEARGQGYNEQFF. CDR3 DNA sequence: TGCAGCGTAGAAGCCAGGGGACAGGGGTACAATGAGCAGTTCTTC.

The table lists this clonotype with a few counts. This chain connects TRBV20-1 to TRBJ2-2; 7 bases are a match to TRBD2. Germline assignment: CDR1 DFQATT and CDR2 SNEGSKA (reference sequence). The CDR3 runs to 13 residues. V lost 4 bases, J lost 6 bases, and 5 bases stayed unmatched. This CDR3 reads CSATLSGAGELFF. The CDR3 DNA follows: TGCAGTGCTACCCTAAGCGGGGCCGGGGAGCTGTTTTTT.

In its sample, this clonotype was seen a few times. The chain is built from TRBV12-3 or TRBV12-4 and TRBJ2-7; TRBD2 is a possible D gene (6 bases). V lost 6 bases to trimming and J lost 6 bases, with 21 bases between them. CDR3 length: 15 residues. CDR3 in DNA: TGTGCCAGCAGATCAGCGGGTACTAGTCTATTCGAGCAGTACTTC. This gives the protein CASRSAGTSLFEQYF.

This clonotype was seen repeatedly, ten times or more. The chain is built from TRBV12-3 or TRBV12-4 and TRBJ2-1; D is ambiguous. V gave up 3 bases and J gave up 3 bases, with 9 bases separating them. The CDR3 runs 14 residues. CDR3 bases: TGTGCCAGCAGTTTCGAATACCACTACAATGAGCAGTTCTTC. Its protein is CASSFEYHYNEQFF.

This clonotype came up a few times. DNA of the CDR3: TGTGCCAGCAGCCGAATAGCGGGAGGGCCCCATGAGCAGTTCTTC. Protein sequence: CASSRIAGGPHEQFF. J is TRBJ2-1 and V is TRBV7-9, with TRBD2 matching over 11 bases. Germline V gene sequence: CDR1 SEHNR, CDR2 FQNEAQ (reference sequence). This CDR3 has 15 amino acids. Trimming at V came to 5 bases and at J to 8 bases, leaving 8 bases not matched to a gene.

The rearrangement uses TRBV6-1 and TRBJ2-2, with 13 bases identical to TRBD2. Trimming took 6 bases from V and 5 from J; bases not matched to a gene: 9. The CDR3 runs 17 residues. Germline CDR1 MNHNS, CDR2 SASEGT. CDR3 DNA sequence: TGTGCCAGCAGAAGGACTAGCGGGAGTGGGGTAACCGGGGAGCTGTTTTTT. Amino acid sequence: CASRRTSGSGVTGELFF.

The table lists this clonotype with a few counts. The genes are TRBV10-3 and TRBJ2-7, with D unclear. The CDR3 sequence is 15 residues long. Trimming stripped 0 bases from V and 5 bases from J, with 14 bases between. In germline, CDR1 is ENHRY, CDR2 SYGVKD. CDR3 region: CAISESPGTGDEQYF. CDR3 in DNA: TGTGCCATCAGTGAGTCACCCGGAACGGGTGACGAGCAGTACTTC.

This clonotype was detected many times. The rearrangement joins TRBV12-3 or TRBV12-4 to TRBJ1-5; unclear D gene. Trimming left V 3 bases short and J 2 bases short, with 11 bases between. The CDR3 totals 15 residues. The CDR3 protein is CASSFTGQGNQPQHF. Here the CDR3 DNA reads TGTGCCAGCAGTTTTACCGGGCAGGGCAATCAGCCCCAGCATTTT.

This clonotype turned up a few times. CDR3 nucleotides: TGCGCCAGCAGCCGTGCACTGAGAGGCGACGAGCAGTACTTC. This encodes CASSRALRGDEQYF. V and J are TRBV5-1 and TRBJ2-7; no firm D call. The CDR3 runs 14 residues. CDR1 and CDR2 from the germline V gene are SGHRS and YFSETQ. The V end was cut by 4 bases, the J end by 5 bases, with 16 bases between.

This clonotype occurred many times. The chain has TRBV7-2 and TRBJ2-1, with 7 bases identical to TRBD1. The CDR3 length is 16 residues. V trimming: 0 bases; J trimming: 7 bases; junction bases outside the gene matches: 9. CDR1 is SGHTA and CDR2 is FQGNSA in the germline V gene. DNA of the CDR3: TGTGCCAGCAGCTTAGCCCCTACAGGGGTAGGAAATGAGCAGTTCTTC. It yields the protein CASSLAPTGVGNEQFF.

This clonotype showed up just a few times. The chain recombines TRBV11-2 with TRBJ2-5; 7 bases map to TRBD2. The V and J ends lost 3 bases and 5 bases, in that order; junction bases with no gene match: 9. The CDR3 loop spans 15 amino acids. The germline CDR1 and CDR2 sequences are SGHAT and FQNNGV. The CDR3 sequence is CASSLSGTKWETQYF. In DNA, the CDR3 is TGTGCCAGCAGCTTGTCCGGGACTAAATGGGAGACCCAGTACTTC.

The chain couples TRBV25-1 to TRBJ2-1; 9 bases map to TRBD1. V lost 0 bases to trimming and J lost 8 bases; unmatched junction nucleotides: 14. Per the germline V gene, CDR1 is MGHDK and CDR2 is SYGVNS. The CDR3 has 18 residues. CDR3: CASSEYAFSGQGVDEQFF. CDR3 nucleotide sequence: TGTGCCAGCAGTGAATACGCATTCTCGGGACAGGGAGTCGATGAGCAGTTCTTC.

This clonotype was seen at least ten times. The V call is TRBV10-3, the J call TRBJ1-5, with 7 bases that match TRBD1. V shed 3 bases and J 0 bases; nucleotides not matched to a gene: 14. The CDR3 runs 19 residues. From germline, CDR1 is ENHRY and CDR2 SYGVKD. CDR3 DNA sequence: TGTGCCATCAGTGAAGATGGGTGGGCAGGGGGAAATAGCAATCAGCCCCAGCATTTT. This codes for CAISEDGWAGGNSNQPQHF.

This clonotype was counted between two and nine times. V is TRBV7-9 and J is TRBJ2-2; tentatively, D is TRBD1 (7 bases). The CDR3 is 16 amino acids. Trimming left V 5 bases short and J 4 bases short, with 17 bases between. Looked up from germline, CDR1 is SEHNR and CDR2 is FQNEAQ (reference sequence). This CDR3 reads CASSPLTGRGTGELFF. CDR3 sequence (DNA): TGTGCCAGCAGCCCCTTGACAGGGCGGGGCACCGGGGAGCTGTTTTTT. Full variable domain (missing parts from reference TRBV7-9 and TRBJ2-2): DTGVSQNPRHKITKRGQNVTFRCDPISEHNRLYWYRQTLGQGPEFLTYFQNEAQLEKSRLLSDRFSAERPKGSFSTLEIQRTEQGDSAMYLCASSPLTGRGTGELFFGEGSRLTVL.

CDR3: CASSLPGRVADTEAFF. The CDR3 DNA sequence: TGTGCCAGCAGTCTACCGGGGAGGGTCGCCGACACTGAAGCTTTCTTT. The chain joins TRBV6-2 or TRBV6-3 to TRBJ1-1; D is ambiguous. Between the trimmed V and J ends, which lost 5 bases and 3 bases, there was a span of 19 bases. Germline loops: CDR1 MNHEY, CDR2 SVGEGT. The length of the CDR3 is 16 residues.

CDR3 nucleotides: TGTGCCAGCAGCTCCAACAGGGGAACCCTTGGCTACACCTTC. Translated, it gives CASSSNRGTLGYTF. V usage is TRBV7-6 and J usage is TRBJ1-2; 7 bases agree with TRBD1. The J segment lost 7 bases and the V segment lost 4 bases, leaving 9 bases of the junction unmatched. The germline gives CDR1 SGHVS, CDR2 FNYEAQ. The CDR3 consists of 14 residues.

In its sample, this clonotype was seen many times. The chain uses TRBV29-1 and TRBJ1-3; no definite D call. Germline V gives CDR1 SQVTM, CDR2 ANQGSEA. The CDR3 is 11 residues long. Trimming removed 6 bases from V and 4 bases from J, with 7 bases in between. The CDR3 DNA is TGCAGCGTCCAACAGGGAAACACCATATATTTT. Translated, it gives CSVQQGNTIYF.

Ten or more counts support this clonotype. The CDR3 coding sequence is TGTGCCAGCAGCCAAGGGGGCCTGGAGACCCAGTACTTC. Protein: CASSQGGLETQYF. The chain carries TRBV5-6 and TRBJ2-5; TRBD1 matches at 7 bases. J lost 5 bases, V lost 4 bases, and 5 bases had no gene match. This CDR3 contains 13 residues. Germline CDR1 is SGHDT and CDR2 is YYEEEE.